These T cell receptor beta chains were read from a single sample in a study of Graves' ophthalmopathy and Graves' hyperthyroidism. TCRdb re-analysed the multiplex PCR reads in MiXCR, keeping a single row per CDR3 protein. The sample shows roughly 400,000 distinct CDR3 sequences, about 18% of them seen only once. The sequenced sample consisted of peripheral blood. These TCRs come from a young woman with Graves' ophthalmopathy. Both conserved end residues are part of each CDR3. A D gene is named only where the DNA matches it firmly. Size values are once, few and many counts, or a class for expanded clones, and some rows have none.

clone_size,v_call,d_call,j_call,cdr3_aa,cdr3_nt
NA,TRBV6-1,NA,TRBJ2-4,CASTEDRTLAKNIQYF,TGTGCCAGCACCGAAGACAGGACACTAGCCAAAAACATTCAGTACTTC
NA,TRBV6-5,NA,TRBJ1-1,CASSYSSDNTEAFF,TGTGCCAGCAGTTACTCTTCGGATAACACTGAAGCTTTCTTT
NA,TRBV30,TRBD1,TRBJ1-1,CARRTGPNTEAFF,TGTGCCAGAAGGACAGGCCCGAACACTGAAGCTTTCTTT
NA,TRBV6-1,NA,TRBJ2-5,CASSEVPYGETQYF,TGTGCCAGCAGTGAAGTCCCGTACGGGGAGACCCAGTACTTC
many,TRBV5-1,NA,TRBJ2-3,CASSLTPGSTQYF,TGCGCCAGCAGCTTGACCCCTGGGAGTACGCAGTATTTT
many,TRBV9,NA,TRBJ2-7,CASSPGGLEQYF,TGTGCCAGCAGCCCAGGGGGGTTGGAGCAGTACTTC
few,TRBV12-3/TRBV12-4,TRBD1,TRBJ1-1,CASSFTGGGLVNTETFF,TGTGCCAGCAGTTTTACAGGGGGCGGGTTGGTGAACACTGAAACTTTCTTT
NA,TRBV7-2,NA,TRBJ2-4,CASSREGIQYF,TGTGCCAGCAGTCGTGAGGGCATTCAGTACTTC
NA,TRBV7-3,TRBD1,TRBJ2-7,CASSPGARGQYEQYF,TGTGCCAGCAGCCCAGGGGCCCGGGGACAGTACGAGCAGTACTTC
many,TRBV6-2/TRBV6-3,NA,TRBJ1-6,CASSQTPPALHF,TGTGCCAGCAGTCAGACACCTCCGGCCCTCCACTTT
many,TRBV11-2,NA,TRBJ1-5,CASSHRGQPQHF,TGTGCCAGCAGCCACCGAGGGCAGCCCCAGCATTTT
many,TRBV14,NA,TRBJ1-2,CASSQVGRGYTF,TGTGCCAGCAGCCAAGTCGGTAGAGGCTACACCTTC
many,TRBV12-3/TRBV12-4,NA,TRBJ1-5,CASSTLNQPQHF,TGTGCCAGCAGTACACTCAATCAGCCCCAGCATTTT
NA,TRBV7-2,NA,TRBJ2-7,CASSLAVGGIEQYF,TGTGCCAGCAGCTTAGCGGTTGGCGGGATCGAGCAGTACTTC
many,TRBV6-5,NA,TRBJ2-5,CASSYSSAGHEAQYF,TGTGCCAGCAGTTACTCGTCGGCGGGCCACGAGGCCCAGTACTTC
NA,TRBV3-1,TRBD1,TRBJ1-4,CASSHSGQGAEKLFF,TGTGCCAGCAGCCATTCGGGACAGGGAGCAGAAAAACTGTTTTTT
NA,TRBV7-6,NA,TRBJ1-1,CASSLRQVRTEAFF,TGTGCCAGCAGCTTAAGGCAGGTGAGGACTGAAGCTTTCTTT
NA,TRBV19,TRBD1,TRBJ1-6,CASRTLLDRVRSPLHF,TGTGCCAGTAGGACTCTCCTGGACAGGGTACGATCACCCCTCCACTTT
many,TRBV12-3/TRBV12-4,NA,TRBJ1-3,CASSNRDYGNTIYF,TGTGCCAGCAGCAACAGGGACTATGGAAACACCATATATTTT
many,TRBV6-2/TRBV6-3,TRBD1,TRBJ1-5,CASGQGLGQPQHF,TGTGCCAGCGGACAGGGGTTGGGTCAGCCCCAGCATTTT
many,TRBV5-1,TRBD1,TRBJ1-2,CASSLSGGRVDGYTF,TGCGCCAGCAGCTTATCAGGGGGCCGCGTTGATGGCTACACCTTC
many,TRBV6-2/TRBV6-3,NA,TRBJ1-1,CASSYSRGEMDTEAFF,TGTGCCAGCAGTTACTCTAGGGGGGAAATGGACACTGAAGCTTTCTTT
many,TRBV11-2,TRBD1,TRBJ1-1,CASSFTGGGMNTEAFF,TGTGCCAGCAGCTTTACAGGGGGCGGGATGAACACTGAAGCTTTCTTT
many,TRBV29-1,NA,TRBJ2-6,CSVATGLSGANVLTF,TGCAGCGTTGCAACAGGACTCTCTGGGGCCAACGTCCTGACTTTC
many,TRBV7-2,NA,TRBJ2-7,CASSLSGVGAYEQYF,TGTGCCAGCAGCCTCTCCGGGGTAGGGGCCTACGAGCAGTACTTC
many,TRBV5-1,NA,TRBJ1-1,CASSLGSRGTEAFF,TGCGCCAGCAGCTTGGGATCTAGGGGGACTGAAGCTTTCTTT
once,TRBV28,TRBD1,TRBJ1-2,CASSTGVEGYTF,TGTGCCAGCAGTACAGGGGTAGAAGGCTACACCTTC
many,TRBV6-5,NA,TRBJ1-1,CASSWGGLNTEAFF,TGTGCCAGCAGTTGGGGGGGACTAAACACTGAAGCTTTCTTT
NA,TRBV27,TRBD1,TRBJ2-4,CASSPKGQGLAKNIQYF,TGTGCCAGCAGTCCCAAAGGACAGGGACTAGCCAAAAACATTCAGTACTTC
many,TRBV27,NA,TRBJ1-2,CASSIQGWGYGYTF,TGTGCCAGCAGTATACAGGGTTGGGGCTATGGCTACACCTTC
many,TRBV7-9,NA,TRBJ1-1,CASSYPRTYTEAFF,TGTGCCAGCAGCTACCCCAGAACCTACACTGAAGCTTTCTTT
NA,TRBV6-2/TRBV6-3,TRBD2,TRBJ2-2,CASSPGLAGAANTGELFF,TGTGCCAGCAGCCCGGGACTAGCGGGGGCCGCGAACACCGGGGAGCTGTTTTTT
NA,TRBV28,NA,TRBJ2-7,CASSPLGTTSTYEQYF,TGTGCCAGCAGTCCTTTGGGGACCACCTCTACCTACGAGCAGTACTTC
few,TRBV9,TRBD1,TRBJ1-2,CASSARTGNNYGYTF,TGTGCCAGCAGCGCCCGGACAGGAAACAACTATGGCTACACCTTC
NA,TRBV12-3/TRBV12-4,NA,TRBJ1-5,CASSRGGYQPQHF,TGTGCCAGCAGTCGAGGGGGTTATCAGCCCCAGCATTTT
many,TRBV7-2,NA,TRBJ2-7,CASSLTFADEQYF,TGTGCCAGCAGCTTAACTTTTGCAGACGAGCAGTACTTC
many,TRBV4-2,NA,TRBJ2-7,CASSRERGQDEQYF,TGTGCCAGCAGCCGGGAAAGAGGGCAGGACGAGCAGTACTTC
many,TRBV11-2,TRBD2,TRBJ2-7,CASSPDGRPSGRAIFF,TGTGCCAGCAGCCCAGACGGTAGGCCTAGCGGGAGGGCCATATTCTTC
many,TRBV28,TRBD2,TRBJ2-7,CASIDLAGGSYEQYF,TGTGCCAGCATTGATCTAGCGGGCGGCTCCTACGAGCAGTACTTC
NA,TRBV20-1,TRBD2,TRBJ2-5,CSASLAGVVETQYF,TGCAGTGCTAGTCTTGCGGGAGTGGTAGAGACCCAGTACTTC
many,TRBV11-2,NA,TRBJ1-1,CASSPDVSNTEAFF,TGTGCCAGCAGCCCGGACGTCTCGAACACTGAAGCTTTCTTT
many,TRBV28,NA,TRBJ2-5,CASSRRRGRETQYF,TGTGCCAGCAGTCGACGGAGGGGGCGGGAGACCCAGTACTTC
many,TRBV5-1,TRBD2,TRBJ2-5,CASSWGTKEEETQYF,TGCGCCAGCAGCTGGGGGACTAAAGAGGAGGAGACCCAGTACTTC
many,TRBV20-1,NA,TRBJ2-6,CSARDPQVPGANVLTF,TGCAGTGCTAGAGATCCGCAGGTCCCAGGGGCCAACGTCCTGACTTTC
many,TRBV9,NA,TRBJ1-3,CASSEQRSGNTIYF,TGTGCCAGCAGCGAACAGCGCTCTGGAAACACCATATATTTT
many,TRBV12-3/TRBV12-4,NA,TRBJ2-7,CASSLVVEQYF,TGTGCCAGCAGTTTAGTCGTAGAGCAGTACTTC
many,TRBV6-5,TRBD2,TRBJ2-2,CASQTGRDTGELFF,TGTGCCAGCCAGACGGGGAGGGACACCGGGGAGCTGTTTTTT
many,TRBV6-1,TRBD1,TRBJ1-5,CASRQGAGNQPQHF,TGTGCCAGCAGACAGGGGGCGGGCAATCAGCCCCAGCATTTT
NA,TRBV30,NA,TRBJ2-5,CAWSVDSQETQYF,TGTGCCTGGAGTGTCGACAGCCAAGAGACCCAGTACTTC
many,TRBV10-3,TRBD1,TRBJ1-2,CAIRTGTGYGYTF,TGTGCCATCAGGACCGGGACAGGCTATGGCTACACCTTC
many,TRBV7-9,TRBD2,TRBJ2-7,CASSLSGRDEQYF,TGTGCCAGCAGCTTAAGTGGGAGGGACGAGCAGTACTTC
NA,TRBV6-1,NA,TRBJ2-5,CASGPSGFQETQYF,TGTGCCAGCGGGCCCAGCGGTTTCCAAGAGACCCAGTACTTC
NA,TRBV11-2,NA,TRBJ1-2,CASSLDGGTYYGYTF,TGTGCCAGCAGCTTAGACGGTGGGACATATTATGGCTACACCTTC
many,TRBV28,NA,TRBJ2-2,CASRRGDTGELFF,TGTGCCAGCAGGCGTGGGGACACCGGGGAGCTGTTTTTT
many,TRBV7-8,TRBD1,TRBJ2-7,CASSLVGEGQAPDYEQYF,TGTGCCAGCAGCTTAGTTGGGGAAGGACAGGCTCCAGATTACGAGCAGTACTTC
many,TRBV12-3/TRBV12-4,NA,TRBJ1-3,CASSLNQGRVGNTIYF,TGTGCCAGCAGTTTAAATCAGGGACGGGTTGGAAACACCATATATTTT
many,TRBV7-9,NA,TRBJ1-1,CASSPPTGPNTEAFF,TGTGCCAGCAGCCCACCTACAGGGCCGAACACTGAAGCTTTCTTT
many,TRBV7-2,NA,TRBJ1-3,CASRQSRGSGNTIYF,TGTGCCAGCCGCCAGTCGAGGGGCTCTGGAAACACCATATATTTT
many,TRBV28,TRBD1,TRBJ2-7,CASTNQGVGSYEQYF,TGTGCCAGCACGAACCAGGGGGTAGGCTCCTACGAGCAGTACTTC